Presented here are 4 T cell receptor beta chains from one specimen sequenced in a study of early T cells in non-severe SARS-CoV-2 infection. One entry per CDR3 protein, called by TCRdb with MiXCR from the 5' RACE reads. The sample lists roughly 66,000 distinct CDR3 sequences, roughly 9% occurring once. Sequenced input: whole blood. These receptors were collected from an adult who was a healthcare worker with PCR-confirmed SARS-CoV-2 infection or an uninfected control (not recorded which).

This clonotype was seen at least ten times. This chain links TRBV11-2 with TRBJ2-3; D is possibly TRBD2 (6 bases). Per germline, CDR1 SGHAT and CDR2 FQNNGV. This CDR3 has 13 residues. The V end was cut by 8 bases, the J end by 8 bases, with 17 bases between. The CDR3 protein is CASGPAGYGTQYF. In DNA form, the CDR3 reads TGTGCCAGCGGACCGGCGGGGTACGGTACGCAGTATTTT.

The chain carries TRBV20-1 and TRBJ2-1, with 10 positions matching TRBD2. V lost 2 bases, J lost 7 bases, and 8 bases stayed unmatched. Per the germline V gene, CDR1 is DFQATT and CDR2 is SNEGSKA (reference sequence). This CDR3 contains 15 residues. The CDR3 nucleotides are TGCAGTGCTAGACCGGGACTAGCGATAAAGAATGAGCAGTTCTTC. This gives the protein CSARPGLAIKNEQFF.

There are many counts of this clonotype. The chain has TRBV5-6 and TRBJ2-3, with D perhaps given as TRBD1 or TRBD2 (5 bases each). Between the trimmed V and J ends, which lost 0 bases and 0 bases, there was a span of 8 bases. This CDR3 comprises 15 residues. The germline CDR1 and CDR2 sequences are SGHDT and YYEEEE. CDR3 DNA: TGTGCCAGCAGCTTGGATGGGGGAAGCACAGATACGCAGTATTTT. Translation: CASSLDGGSTDTQYF.

This clonotype was detected a few times. The rearrangement joins TRBV20-1 to TRBJ2-7; tentatively, D is TRBD2 (10 bases). Trimming removed 6 bases from V and 0 bases from J, with 36 bases in between. Germline V CDR1 and CDR2: DFQATT, SNEGSKA (reference sequence). CDR3 length: 21 residues. The CDR3 loop is CSAIGQGKASGRGVVSYEQYF. The CDR3 nucleotides are TGCAGTGCGATCGGACAGGGGAAGGCTAGCGGGAGAGGGGTTGTCTCCTACGAGCAGTACTTC.